The 23 T cell receptor beta chains reported below all come from one sample, sequenced in a study of T-cell memory formation after mild COVID-19. TCRdb reprocessed the 5' RACE reads with MiXCR, giving one entry per CDR3 protein. The data show 550,000 to 600,000 distinct CDR3 sequences, around a sixth seen once. Sequenced material: PBMCs or a T cell subset sorted from them (not recorded which). The receptors stem from an adult woman who had mild COVID-19 (a few samples of this study predate the infection). Cell type and time point are not known.

The J gene is TRBJ2-7, the V gene TRBV7-9; 7 nucleotides agree with TRBD1. The CDR3 extends over 14 amino acids. Germline CDR1 reads SEHNR; CDR2 reads FQNEAQ (reference sequence). J gave up 5 bases and V 6 bases, and 10 bases lay outside the gene matches. The CDR3 protein is CASRHDRVSDEQYF. CDR3 nucleotide sequence: TGTGCCAGCAGACACGACAGGGTCTCGGACGAGCAGTACTTC.

This clonotype was picked up a small number of times. The chain couples TRBV6-2 or TRBV6-3 to TRBJ2-7; the D gene is possibly TRBD1 (6 bases). The CDR3 is made up of 13 amino acids. Germline V gene data show CDR1 as MNHEY and CDR2 as SVGEGT. With 4 bases removed from V and 4 bases from J, the gap between germline ends came to 11 bases. The CDR3 DNA is TGTGCCAGCAGTTTTGACAGGCGTTACGAGCAGTACTTC. Its translation: CASSFDRRYEQYF.

This clonotype was recorded many times. V usage is TRBV15 and J usage is TRBJ2-1; 16 bases map to TRBD2. J lost 9 bases, V lost 5 bases, and 10 bases had no gene match. The germline gives CDR1 LNHNV, CDR2 YYDKDF (reference sequence). The CDR3 has 17 residues. The CDR3 DNA reads as TGTGCCACCAGCCTAGGAGGGACTAGCGGGGGGGCCGGTGAGCAGTTCTTC. The encoded protein is CATSLGGTSGGAGEQFF.

The chain uses TRBV7-3 and TRBJ2-5, with TRBD1 matching 9 bases. The trim removed 5 bases at V and 4 bases at J, leaving 14 bases unmatched. This CDR3 has 17 amino acids. Germline-derived CDR1 and CDR2 are SGHTA and FQGTGA. This chain's CDR3 is CASSPGWTHRGRETQYF. In nucleotides, the CDR3 is TGTGCCAGCAGCCCCGGCTGGACTCACAGGGGGCGAGAGACCCAGTACTTC.

The rearrangement joins TRBV20-1 to TRBJ2-3; 8 nucleotides line up with TRBD2. This CDR3 is built from 16 residues. V shed 3 bases, J shed 2 bases, and the junction held 10 bases outside the gene matches. CDR1 is DFQATT and CDR2 is SNEGSKA in the germline V gene (reference sequence). The CDR3 coding sequence is TGCAGTGCTAGTCCTCCAATAGCGGGACCCACAGATACGCAGTATTTT. Translated, it gives CSASPPIAGPTDTQYF.

The chain uses TRBV12-3 or TRBV12-4 and TRBJ2-7, with TRBD2 identical over 8 bases. This CDR3 spans 15 amino acids. The V segment lost 6 bases and the J segment 3 bases; nucleotides outside the gene matches: 10. CDR3 protein: CASSRDRGGLYEQYF. For the CDR3, the DNA is TGTGCCAGCAGCCGGGACCGGGGGGGGCTCTACGAGCAGTACTTC.

This clonotype was recorded a few times. The V gene is TRBV12-3 or TRBV12-4, the J gene TRBJ2-3, with 12 bases aligning to TRBD1. This CDR3 comprises 17 residues. The junction had 9 bases not matched to a gene; V was cut back by 4 bases and J by 4 bases. CDR3 coding DNA: TGTGCCAGCAGTTCCGGGACAGGGGGCAGGGTTGCAGATACGCAGTATTTT. Its protein is CASSSGTGGRVADTQYF.

The genes are TRBV12-3 or TRBV12-4 and TRBJ1-1; no clear D. This CDR3 is 14 amino acids long. V gave up 6 bases and J gave up 4 bases, with 15 bases separating them. CDR3 sequence: CASSTPGRATEAFF. The CDR3, as DNA: TGTGCCAGCAGCACCCCTGGGCGCGCCACTGAAGCTTTCTTT.

This chain uses TRBV4-1 with TRBJ2-5; D may be TRBD1 or TRBD2 (5 bases each). The CDR3 spans 17 residues. CDR1 and CDR2 from the germline V gene are MGHRA and YSYEKL. The ends were cut back, 2 bases at V and 4 bases at J, with 20 bases in the middle. The CDR3 spells CASSQRSQPGPTETQYF. CDR3 bases: TGCGCCAGCAGCCAACGGTCCCAACCGGGACCAACAGAGACCCAGTACTTC.

The chain couples TRBV2 to TRBJ2-7, with 7 positions matching TRBD1. Germline lookup yields CDR1 SNHLY and CDR2 FYNNEI. The ends lost 6 bases at V and 0 bases at J; junction bases unmatched: 11. The CDR3 runs 16 residues. As DNA, the CDR3 is TGTGCCAGCAGCCTTGTTAGGGACAGATACTCCTACGAGCAGTACTTC. Translation: CASSLVRDRYSYEQYF. Full variable domain (remainder filled in from reference TRBV2 and TRBJ2-7): EPEVTQTPSHQVTQMGQEVILRCVPISNHLYFYWYRQILGQKVEFLVSFYNNEISEKSEIFDDQFSVERPDGSNFTLKIRSTKLEDSAMYFCASSLVRDRYSYEQYFGPGTRLTVT.

The rearrangement joins TRBV6-1 to TRBJ2-5; no clear D. V dropped 4 bases and J dropped 0 bases, with 12 bases sitting between them. CDR1 and CDR2 from the germline V gene are MNHNS and SASEGT. The length of the CDR3 is 15 residues. Here the CDR3 reads CASSGPSMYQETQYF. The CDR3 region has the DNA TGTGCCAGCAGTGGCCCGTCGATGTACCAAGAGACCCAGTACTTC.

V usage is TRBV7-9 and J usage is TRBJ2-7; D is unclear. The length of the CDR3 is 15 residues. Germline V gene data show CDR1 as SEHNR and CDR2 as FQNEAQ (reference sequence). The V and J ends lost 1 base and 3 bases respectively, with 13 bases between them. As DNA, the CDR3 is TGTGCCAGCAGCTTAGGGGCTGGGGAAGGCTACGAGCAGTACTTC. This encodes CASSLGAGEGYEQYF.

In its sample, this clonotype was seen a few times. The chain recombines TRBV19 with TRBJ2-7; D gene uncertain. Per the germline V gene, CDR1 is LNHDA and CDR2 is SQIVND (reference sequence). V lost 2 bases and J 3 bases, leaving 5 bases between the germline ends. The CDR3 extends over 12 amino acids. In DNA form, the CDR3 reads TGTGCCAGTAGTATACATGGCTACGAGCAGTACTTC. Translated, it gives CASSIHGYEQYF.

V gene TRBV3-1 combines with J gene TRBJ2-2, with a tentative D call TRBD2 (6 bases). Germline V gene data show CDR1 as LGHDT and CDR2 as YNNKEL (reference sequence). Deletions cut 5 bases from V and 13 bases from J, with 20 bases between. The CDR3 length is 14 residues. The CDR3 is CASSFRDVRGRLFF. The CDR3, as DNA: TGTGCCAGCAGCTTCCGGGACGTGCGGGGTCGGCTGTTTTTT.

A few counts support this clonotype. This chain connects TRBV29-1 to TRBJ2-1; 13 bases are shared with TRBD2. Germline V gene lookup returns CDR1 SQVTM and CDR2 ANQGSEA. The trim removed 1 base at V and 4 bases at J, leaving 16 bases unmatched. This CDR3 is built from 20 residues. CDR3 sequence: CSVEARTSGGPISPYNEQFF. The CDR3 nucleotides are TGCAGCGTTGAAGCCAGGACTAGCGGGGGCCCAATTTCCCCATACAATGAGCAGTTCTTC.

In its sample, this clonotype was seen many times. V gene TRBV29-1 combines with J gene TRBJ2-7; 8 bases map to TRBD1. This CDR3 contains 13 residues. Germline CDR1 reads SQVTM; CDR2 reads ANQGSEA. The trim removed 7 bases at V and 3 bases at J, leaving 8 bases unmatched. The CDR3 bases are TGCAGCGCATCAGGGACAGGTCTCTACGAGCAGTACTTC. Its translation is CSASGTGLYEQYF.

CDR3 protein: CASSPRGQGYEQYF. In nucleotides, the CDR3 is TGTGCCAGCAGCCCTAGGGGACAGGGGTACGAGCAGTACTTC. The chain has TRBV3-1 and TRBJ2-7, with 10 bases that match TRBD1. The germline gives CDR1 LGHDT, CDR2 YNNKEL (reference sequence). The CDR3 sequence is 14 residues long. With V trimmed by 4 bases and J by 4 bases, 4 bases remained unmatched.

This CDR3 reads CASSLEKGLAYNEQFF. The CDR3 DNA reads as TGTGCCAGCAGCTTAGAGAAGGGACTCGCCTACAATGAGCAGTTCTTC. The V call is TRBV7-6, the J call TRBJ2-1, with D possibly being TRBD2 (6 bases). The CDR3 is 16 residues long. The germline gives CDR1 SGHVS, CDR2 FNYEAQ. Trimming left V 1 base short and J 2 bases short, with 12 bases between.

This clonotype appeared once. The V call is TRBV2, the J call TRBJ2-5, with a weak D call TRBD1 (5 bases). Between the trimmed V and J ends, which lost 8 bases and 5 bases, there was a span of 9 bases. Germline V gene sequence: CDR1 SNHLY, CDR2 FYNNEI. The CDR3 has 11 amino acids. CDR3 loop: CASEGVETQYF. As DNA, the CDR3 is TGTGCCAGCGAAGGGGTGGAGACCCAGTACTTC.

This chain links TRBV15 with TRBJ2-2, with a tentative D call TRBD2 (5 bases). The ends were cut back, 9 bases at V and 4 bases at J, with 18 bases in the middle. This CDR3 spans 15 amino acids. CDR1 is LNHNV, CDR2 YYDKDF, per germline (reference sequence). CDR3 DNA: TGTGCCACTTCGAGGGCGGAGGTTAGCACCGGGGAGCTGTTTTTT. Residues: CATSRAEVSTGELFF.

V gene TRBV6-6 combines with J gene TRBJ2-3, with unresolved D. This CDR3 is built from 15 residues. V lost 2 bases and J lost 2, with 11 bases in between. CDR1 is MNHNY, CDR2 SVGAGI, per germline (reference sequence). The CDR3 here is CASSYRSQTTDTQYF. CDR3 coding DNA: TGTGCCAGCAGTTACAGATCCCAGACCACAGATACGCAGTATTTT.

This clonotype occurred many times. This sequence joins TRBV7-9 and TRBJ2-1, with 8 bases aligning to TRBD2. The CDR3 covers 15 residues. The germline V gene has CDR1 SEHNR and CDR2 FQNEAQ (reference sequence). V was clipped by 5 bases and J by 2 bases; unmatched bases: 5. The CDR3 nucleotides read TGTGCCAGCAGCGCTCTAGCGGGCACCTACAATGAGCAGTTCTTC. Translated: CASSALAGTYNEQFF.

The CDR3 protein is CASRGTGSSYEQYV. The CDR3 DNA follows: TGCGCCAGCCGCGGGACAGGGAGCTCCTACGAGCAGTACGTC. The chain employs TRBV5-1 and TRBJ2-7, with TRBD1 matching 9 bases. With V trimmed by 7 bases and J by 0 bases, 5 bases remained unmatched. The germline V gene encodes CDR1 SGHRS and CDR2 YFSETQ. The CDR3 spans 14 residues.